This T cell receptor (beta chain) was documented in a study of human T cells and chemical hapten exposure. The wider study: Patch tests applied 0.01% DPC to the upper back, read at 6 days. Yields of TCR per sample differed, chiefly owing to small differences in pooled library volume.

Original data processing: A typical sample had some 95,000 TCRs, with roughly 23,224 to 700,000 overall. TCRdb re-called the RACE reads with MiXCR, one entry per CDR3 protein. The V and J calls follow TCRdb's processing rather than the paper's. The sample consists of approximately 110,000 distinct CDR3 sequences, 8% to 13% of them appearing once. Study-level results: Patch test score was positively correlated with the counts of TCRs that had expanded at PT1.

Worth noting for this clonotype: The antigen is undetermined.

CDR1 KGHSH and CDR2 LQKENI come from the germline V gene. The CDR3 is 18 amino acids. The trim removed 3 bases at V and 6 bases at J, leaving 15 bases unmatched. Regarding time point: patch test 1, 2 weeks after DPC sensitization. The treatment is: therapeutic diphenylcyclopropenone sensitization with weekly scalp DPC. This specimen was whole blood, taken in connection with sensitization to the hapten diphenylcyclopropenone (DPC). The TCR originated in a woman aged 40 to 50 with alopecia areata. Some clones in this sample may be carry-over from other donors' samples. The chain couples TRBV18 to TRBJ2-3, with 10 bases fitting TRBD2. In nucleotides, the CDR3 is TGTGCCAGCTCACCTACTAAGCGGGAGGGCCCTCTCGCGGATACGCAGTATTTT. Its protein is CASSPTKREGPLADTQYF.